This T cell receptor (beta chain) was sequenced during a study of graft-versus-host responses after intestinal transplantation. Findings and caveats of the study: Peak levels of circulating GvH clones tracked with early post-transplant HvG declines. Graft-versus-host to host-versus-graft clonal ratios in allografts were high in patients with graft-donor T cell macrochimerism.

CDR3 size: 15 residues. Per germline, CDR1 LNHNV and CDR2 YYDKDF (reference sequence). V gave up 1 base and J gave up 4 bases, with 13 bases separating them. Using immunoSEQ multiplex PCR, the repertoire was profiled, and TCRdb retains in-frame clones only, with some absent. Of roughly 70,000 clones in the sample, just under 95% were seen once. Points on this clone: Antigen: not known.

This material consisted of bone marrow, taken around 720 days after intestinal transplantation. The TCR was taken from a human patient who received an intestinal transplant, so some T cells may come from the graft donor. The chain has TRBV15 and TRBJ1-2, with no clear D. The chain's CDR3 is CATSRVEGGSYGYTF. CDR3 bases: TGTGCCACCAGCAGAGTTGAGGGAGGGAGCTATGGCTACACCTTC.